This T cell receptor (beta chain) was recovered during a study of T cell responses to AZD1222 COVID-19 vaccine. Notes on the study in general: Repertoire sampling happened only post peak T cell response. Most donors were white British and more were female, and clonal diversity was possibly underestimated.

Using immunoSEQ multiplex PCR, the repertoire was profiled, and TCRdb retains in-frame clones only, with some absent. The repertoire consists of around 99,000 clones, with 75% to 95% occurring once and the leading ten covering about 6.8%. This clone was observed once. Its antigen is currently unknown. The CDR3 runs 15 residues. The V and J ends lost 0 bases and 4 bases respectively, with 12 bases between them. Germline-derived CDR1 and CDR2 are LGHNA and YSLEER. This TCR was sampled from an adult who received the AZD1222 COVID-19 vaccine. Specimen: peripheral blood, collected 28 days after the second AZD1222 dose. The chain has TRBV4-3 and TRBJ1-2, with D possibly matching TRBD1 (5 bases). This CDR3 is CASSQDRNGGYGYTF. CDR3 in DNA: TGCGCCAGCAGCCAAGATAGAAACGGGGGCTATGGCTACACCTTC.